This TCR beta chain was recorded in a study of T cells in Graves' hyperthyroidism and ophthalmopathy. Findings and limits, study-wide: Ophthalmopathy and stable hyperthyroidism were told apart by a 13 V-J model. Blood samples included most of the expanded thyroid clonotypes exceeding 0.001. The model forecast ophthalmopathy, anticipating it by a median around 6.9 months before onset.

The patients, who ranged from 18 to 65 in age, presented with newly diagnosed hyperthyroidism lasting under 2 months. V lost 6 bases and J 3 bases, leaving 11 bases between the germline ends. The CDR3 totals 13 residues. CDR1 MNHNS and CDR2 SASEGT come from the germline V gene. On this clonotype: Its matching antigen is unknown.

The source material, RNA transcripts, was used to amplify TCR beta CDR3 regions. The primer set for the first-round RT-PCR of the TCR CDR3 was HTBI. TCRdb passed the multiplex PCR reads through MiXCR, listing each CDR3 protein once. The sample has 300,000 to 450,000 distinct CDR3 sequences; around a quarter are singletons. Material: blood. The source of this sequence is a man over 45 with Graves' hyperthyroidism. The rearrangement joins TRBV6-1 to TRBJ1-1; D uncertain. CDR3 in DNA: TGTGCCAGCAGCACGAGCTGGGACACTGAAGCTTTCTTT. Its translation: CASSTSWDTEAFF.